Presented here are 26 T cell receptor beta chains from one specimen sequenced in a study of blood T cell repertoires in COVID-19 (TCRdb year 2020). Receptor libraries were prepared by the immunoSEQ multiplex PCR assay. As stored in TCRdb, this immuneACCESS dataset retains in-frame rearrangements with V and J assigned. A fraction of the clones does not appear; measured against another copy, unresolved V genes explain less than half of the discrepancy, and the remainder lacks a known reason. The sample table lists more than 150,000 clones, around 90% of them with a count of one. Approximately 3% of the sample is in the top ten clones. Sequenced: peripheral blood. The receptors stem from a man aged 55 to 69 with acute or convalescent COVID-19.

The V gene is TRBV7-9, the J gene TRBJ1-4; D is possibly TRBD1 (5 bases). The V end lost 4 bases, the J end lost 0 bases, and 12 bases lay between the germline ends. CDR1 SEHNR and CDR2 FQNEAQ come from the germline V gene (reference sequence). The CDR3 totals 16 residues. CDR3: CASSWWQGATNEKLFF. CDR3 sequence (DNA): TGTGCCAGCAGCTGGTGGCAGGGTGCAACTAATGAAAAACTGTTTTTT.

The J gene is TRBJ1-3, the V gene TRBV24-1; possibly TRBD1 for D (5 bases). This CDR3 region has 13 residues. V lost 3 bases and J lost 4, with 6 bases in between. CDR1 and CDR2 from the germline V gene are KGHDR and SFDVKD. The CDR3: CATSDRQGNTIYF. In nucleotides, the CDR3 is TGTGCCACCAGTGATAGACAGGGAAACACCATATATTTT.

This chain joins TRBV18 and TRBJ1-1; TRBD1 matches at 7 bases. The CDR3 totals 16 residues. The ends lost 4 bases at V and 5 bases at J; junction bases unmatched: 13. The germline CDR1 and CDR2 sequences are KGHSH and LQKENI. CDR3: CASSQRQGTQGTEAFF. The CDR3 DNA reads as TGTGCCAGCTCACAGAGACAGGGTACTCAGGGGACTGAAGCTTTCTTT.

Only one count was recorded for this clone. J is TRBJ1-1 and V is TRBV6-1; D is unresolved. The V end lost 0 bases, the J end lost 1 base, and 12 bases lay between the germline ends. This CDR3 region has 16 residues. Germline lookup yields CDR1 MNHNS and CDR2 SASEGT. CDR3: CASSEARTAWNTEAFF. CDR3 in DNA: TGTGCCAGCAGTGAAGCGCGAACAGCTTGGAACACTGAAGCTTTCTTT.

This chain connects TRBV3-1 (or the pseudogene TRBV3-2) to TRBJ1-2; perhaps TRBD1 as D (5 bases). V was pared by 0 bases and J by 4 bases, with 12 bases between. The germline V gene encodes CDR1 LGHDT and CDR2 YNNKEL (reference sequence). CDR3 length: 15 amino acids. CDR3 amino acids: CASSQDPQGSYGYTF. CDR3 in DNA: TGTGCCAGCAGCCAAGATCCCCAGGGTTCCTATGGCTACACCTTC.

The chain uses TRBV7-2 and TRBJ1-1, with D unclear. The CDR3 totals 15 residues. Trimming took 2 bases from V and 1 from J, leaving 11 bases between them. Germline loops: CDR1 SGHTA, CDR2 FQGNSA. The CDR3 bases are TGTGCCAGCAGCTTACTTGCGAACCCGAACACTGAAGCTTTCTTT. Residues: CASSLLANPNTEAFF.

The genes are TRBV5-1 and TRBJ2-7; 7 bases map to TRBD1. This CDR3 comprises 14 residues. CDR1 and CDR2 from the germline V gene are SGHRS and YFSETQ. The J segment lost 5 bases and the V segment lost 4 bases, leaving 9 bases of the junction unmatched. CDR3 sequence reads: CASSPKTGLDEQYF. The CDR3 coding sequence is TGCGCCAGCAGCCCGAAGACAGGGTTAGACGAGCAGTACTTC.

The V and J genes are TRBV5-6 and TRBJ1-6; TRBD1 matches 9 bases. The CDR3 is 14 residues long. CDR1 is SGHDT and CDR2 is YYEEEE in the germline V gene. V gave up 4 bases and J gave up 9 bases; unmatched junction bases: 5. The CDR3 bases are TGTGCCAGCAGCCCCGGGACAGGGATTTCACCCCTCCACTTT. Translated: CASSPGTGISPLHF.

The V call is TRBV18, the J call TRBJ1-5; the D is unclear. The CDR3 loop spans 14 amino acids. Between the trimmed V and J ends, which lost 5 bases and 0 bases, there was a span of 8 bases. Germline values: CDR1 KGHSH, CDR2 LQKENI. The CDR3 DNA follows: TGTGCCAGCTCATCTTACAGTAGCAATCAGCCCCAGCATTTT. Protein product: CASSSYSSNQPQHF.

This sequence joins TRBV27 and TRBJ2-7, with 9 bases identical to TRBD2. Germline lookup yields CDR1 MNHEY and CDR2 SMNVEV (reference sequence). The J segment lost 2 bases and the V segment lost 5 bases, leaving 13 bases of the junction unmatched. The CDR3 totals 17 residues. CDR3 in amino acids: CASSPRSLAGYAYEQYF. In DNA form, the CDR3 reads TGTGCCAGCAGTCCACGGTCTCTAGCGGGGTATGCCTACGAGCAGTACTTC.

V is TRBV19 and J is TRBJ2-3, with D possibly TRBD2 on 7 matching bases. The CDR3 has 17 residues. CDR1 and CDR2 (germline): LNHDA, SQIVND (reference sequence). Trimming removed 5 bases at V and 2 bases at J, with 20 bases between. The CDR3 reads CASSFVVGGALTDTQYF. CDR3 DNA sequence: TGTGCCAGTAGTTTCGTGGTGGGGGGGGCCCTCACAGATACGCAGTATTTT. Filled out from reference TRBV19 and TRBJ2-3, the complete variable domain reads DGGITQSPKYLFRKEGQNVTLSCEQNLNHDAMYWYRQDPGQGLRLIYYSQIVNDFQKGDIAEGYSVSREKKESFPLTVTSAQKNPTAFYLCASSFVVGGALTDTQYFGPGTRLTVL.

The chain couples TRBV6-5 to TRBJ2-3; no reliable D call. Per the germline V gene, CDR1 is MNHEY and CDR2 is SVGAGI. V was shortened by 5 bases and J by 0 bases, with 12 bases between the two germline ends. The CDR3 length is 15 residues. CDR3 residues: CASSRTSSSTDTQYF. The CDR3 DNA follows: TGTGCCAGCAGTCGCACGAGTTCTAGCACAGATACGCAGTATTTT.

This clone occurred once. This chain connects TRBV27 to TRBJ2-3, with unresolved D. V was cut by 2 bases and J by 2 bases, with 8 bases left in between. The CDR3 runs 14 residues. Per germline, CDR1 MNHEY and CDR2 SMNVEV (reference sequence). The CDR3 nucleotides read TGTGCCAGCAGTTTAGTCAGTCCCACAGATACGCAGTATTTT. This sequence encodes CASSLVSPTDTQYF.

The V gene is TRBV12-5, the J gene TRBJ2-7; 14 positions agree with TRBD2. The CDR3 loop spans 18 amino acids. The V gene's germline CDR1 is LGHNT and CDR2 FRNRAP. Trimming removed 6 bases from V and 4 bases from J; junction bases left unmatched: 14. The CDR3 is CASGTGLAGGGESYEQYF. CDR3 in DNA: TGTGCTAGTGGCACCGGACTAGCGGGGGGCGGAGAAAGTTACGAGCAGTACTTC.

This clone showed up just a few times. This chain connects TRBV12-1 to TRBJ2-1; no check of the table's D call, TRBD1, against the DNA was made. TRBV12-1 is a documented pseudogene. CDR3 length: 19 amino acids. CDR3 sequence: CASSSLEALRGQSRDEQFF. The CDR3 DNA is TGTGCCAGCAGCTCCCTGGAGGCCTTAAGGGGGCAAAGTAGGGATGAGCAGTTCTTC.

The J gene is TRBJ1-5, the V gene TRBV2; TRBD1 aligns across 9 bases. Germline V CDR1 and CDR2: SNHLY, FYNNEI. This CDR3 is built from 18 residues. V dropped 4 bases and J dropped 6; count of bases not matched to a gene: 16. Here the CDR3 reads CASSVTGTGILASQPQHF. The DNA for the CDR3 is TGTGCCAGCAGTGTCACTGGGACAGGGATTCTTGCTAGTCAGCCCCAGCATTTT.

The chain carries TRBV6-4 and TRBJ1-1; TRBD1 matches at 7 bases. Germline loops: CDR1 MRHNA, CDR2 SNTAGT. CDR3 length: 14 residues. V shed 6 bases, J shed 1 base, and the junction held 5 bases outside the gene matches. The CDR3 protein is CASSLRTGNTEAFF. The CDR3 DNA is TGTGCCAGCAGCCTACGGACAGGGAACACTGAAGCTTTCTTT.

The chain links TRBV6-5 to TRBJ2-2; no firm D call. The germline V gene encodes CDR1 MNHEY and CDR2 SVGAGI. The CDR3 spans 15 residues. V shed 2 bases and J shed 6 bases, with 13 bases lying between them. Here the CDR3 DNA reads TGTGCCAGCAGTTACAACCACAGAGTAGCCGGGGAGCTGTTTTTT. The encoded protein is CASSYNHRVAGELFF.

The V call is TRBV5-1, the J call TRBJ1-6; TRBD1 might be the D (5 bases). The CDR3 spans 15 residues. Per the germline V gene, CDR1 is SGHRS and CDR2 is YFSETQ. Trimming pared 2 bases from V and 12 bases from J, leaving 18 bases between. The CDR3 loop reads CASSLNTNDRRPLHF. In nucleotides, the CDR3 is TGCGCCAGCAGCTTAAACACTAACGACAGAAGACCCCTCCACTTT.

The V gene is TRBV7-2, the J gene TRBJ1-5, with 7 bases lining up with TRBD1. The germline V gene encodes CDR1 SGHTA and CDR2 FQGNSA. The trim removed 4 bases at V and 6 bases at J, leaving 0 bases unmatched. This CDR3 is 12 amino acids long. The CDR3 here is CASSYRGQPQHF. CDR3 nucleotide sequence: TGTGCCAGCAGCTACAGGGGTCAGCCCCAGCATTTT.

The table lists this clone with a few counts. V gene TRBV18 combines with J gene TRBJ1-3; D gene uncertain. The CDR3 consists of 16 residues. Germline CDR1 is KGHSH and CDR2 is LQKENI. Trimming stripped 2 bases from V and 1 base from J, with 12 bases between. In DNA form, the CDR3 reads TGTGCCAGCTCACCAACCTCGGTTTTATCTGGAAACACCATATATTTT. It codes for CASSPTSVLSGNTIYF.

The genes are TRBV15 and TRBJ1-6; 9 bases align to TRBD1. Trimming cost V 6 bases and J 7 bases; bases outside gene matches: 7. CDR1 LNHNV and CDR2 YYDKDF come from the germline V gene (reference sequence). There are 15 residues in the CDR3. CDR3: CATRAGTGYNSPLHF. Written as DNA, the CDR3 is TGTGCCACCAGAGCAGGGACAGGGTACAATTCACCCCTCCACTTT.

The chain carries TRBV3-1 (or the pseudogene TRBV3-2) and TRBJ2-2, with TRBD1 identical over 8 bases. V dropped 6 bases and J dropped 7; count of bases not matched to a gene: 13. CDR1 is LGHDT and CDR2 is YNNKEL in the germline V gene (reference sequence). The CDR3 spans 16 residues. The CDR3 sequence is CASRVGQGRYIGELFF. CDR3 sequence (DNA): TGTGCCAGCAGGGTAGGACAGGGTCGTTACATCGGGGAGCTGTTTTTT.

The V and J genes are TRBV9 and TRBJ2-2; the match to TRBD1 covers 7 bases. Germline lookup yields CDR1 SGDLS and CDR2 YYNGEE. The CDR3 runs to 15 residues. V trimming: 0 bases; J trimming: 7 bases; junction bases outside the gene matches: 6. This chain's CDR3 is CASSVGGGAGGELFF. CDR3 in DNA: TGTGCCAGCAGCGTAGGAGGGGGCGCGGGCGGGGAGCTGTTTTTT.

DNA for the CDR3: TGTGCCAGCATGGAGGGGCGAGACGGGGAGCTGTTTTTT. Translated: CASMEGRDGELFF. This chain links TRBV12-3 or TRBV12-4 with TRBJ2-2, with a possible D match to TRBD2 (6 bases). Trimming removed 7 bases at V and 7 bases at J, with 13 bases between. The CDR3 sequence is 13 residues long.

The chain couples TRBV7-8 to TRBJ2-2; unclear D gene. The germline gives CDR1 SGHVS, CDR2 FQNEAQ. This CDR3 comprises 13 residues. Trimming removed 5 bases from V and 5 bases from J, with 9 bases in between. DNA of the CDR3: TGTGCCAGCAGCAACCGACAAACCGGGGAGCTGTTTTTT. Translated: CASSNRQTGELFF.